This T cell receptor beta chain was recorded in a study of blood T cell repertoires in COVID-19. The V gene's germline CDR1 is MNHEY and CDR2 SVGAGI. V trimming: 9 bases; J trimming: 8 bases; junction bases outside the gene matches: 11. The CDR3 spans 14 residues. Data came from immunoSEQ multiplex PCR; TCRdb stores just in-frame clones and leaves some out. The sample includes about 200,000 clones, roughly four fifths seen only once; the top ten take approximately 12%. This study enrolled people aged about 18 to 90 from about two dozen US geographic areas. Donors in Cohort 3 who had recovered were those with two negative PCRs, healthcare professional clearance, or resolution of their symptoms.

The sample consisted of PBMCs or T cells enriched from blood (not recorded which). This chain uses TRBV6-5 with TRBJ1-4; 8 bases are a match to TRBD1. The receptor was derived from a man between 40 and 49 years old who had recovered from COVID-19. CDR3 DNA: TGTGCCAGTCAGAGACGACAGGGGATAGAAAAACTGTTTTTT. Translation gives CASQRRQGIEKLFF.